These 21 T cell receptor beta chains came from one sample sequenced in a study of low-dose radiotherapy and immunotherapy resistance in tumors (dated by TCRdb to 2022 to 2024). Per the publication, the time point label means: before trial treatment. Sequencing relied on an Illumina MiniSeq. Superscript III and a set of TRAV- and TRBV-specific primers were used to synthesize first-strand cDNA, so that both TCRalpha and TCRbeta chains were covered. TCRs were amplified for about 20 PCR cycles with Phusion, using a constant-region primer paired with the adapter attached to the V primers. Through fastp at Q25 and MiXCR, TCRdb rebuilt clones from the public reads, retaining in-frame beta chains. CDR3 protein duplicates are merged, each entry listing the most common genes and DNA. The sample records tens of thousands of distinct CDR3 sequences, more than 8.5% of which are singletons. Under 1.1% of the sample is taken by the ten largest.

The sequencing here drew on PBMCs, taken before treatment. The receptors were sampled from a male donor with prostate cancer.

At least ten counts were recorded for this clonotype. The chain is built from TRBV30 and TRBJ1-2; no firm D call. The V end lost 0 bases, the J end lost 4 bases, and 12 bases lay between the germline ends. Germline lookup yields CDR1 GTSNPN and CDR2 SVGIG (reference sequence). The CDR3 is 14 amino acids. The CDR3 sequence: CAWSVGLGPYGYTF. As DNA, the CDR3 is TGTGCCTGGAGTGTAGGCTTAGGTCCCTATGGCTACACCTTC. Complete variable domain (other parts from reference TRBV30 and TRBJ1-2): SQTIHQWPATLVQPVGSPLSLECTVEGTSNPNLYWYRQAAGRGLQLLFYSVGIGQISSEVPQNLSASRPQDRQFILSSKKLLLSDSGFYLCAWSVGLGPYGYTFGSGTRLTVV.

The V gene is TRBV7-9, the J gene TRBJ1-1; D not resolved. The CDR3 runs to 12 residues. Germline CDR1 reads SEHNR; CDR2 reads FQNEAQ (reference sequence). V dropped 5 bases and J dropped 4 bases, with 8 bases sitting between them. The CDR3 region is CASSEQSTEAFF. The DNA of the CDR3 is TGTGCCAGCAGCGAACAGTCCACTGAAGCTTTCTTT.

This clonotype was counted ten times or more. The rearrangement uses TRBV15 and TRBJ2-1; D might be TRBD2 (5 bases). The CDR3 is 14 amino acids. The germline V gene has CDR1 LNHNV and CDR2 YYDKDF (reference sequence). V was pared by 7 bases and J by 0 bases, with 10 bases between. The CDR3 nucleotides read TGTGCCACCAACACTGGGAGCTCCTACAATGAGCAGTTCTTC. It encodes CATNTGSSYNEQFF. Full variable domain (missing parts from reference TRBV15 and TRBJ2-1): DAMVIQNPRYQVTQFGKPVTLSCSQTLNHNVMYWYQQKSSQAPKLLFHYYDKDFNNEADTPDNFQSRRPNTSFCFLDIRSPGLGDTAMYLCATNTGSSYNEQFFGPGTRLTVL.

The table lists this clonotype with many counts. The chain joins TRBV7-8 to TRBJ2-1; 9 nucleotides agree with TRBD2. Trimming cost V 1 base and J 6 bases; bases outside gene matches: 7. The CDR3 covers 16 residues. CDR1 is SGHVS and CDR2 is FQNEAQ in the germline V gene. CDR3 in DNA: TGTGCCAGCAGCTTAGGTCCAGCGGGAGGAACCAATGAGCAGTTCTTC. Amino acid sequence: CASSLGPAGGTNEQFF.

In its sample, this clonotype was seen many times. The rearrangement joins TRBV6-5 to TRBJ2-7, with D possibly TRBD2 on 5 matching bases. Germline V lookup: CDR1 MNHEY, CDR2 SVGAGI. This CDR3 is built from 13 residues. With 6 bases removed from V and 6 bases from J, the gap between germline ends came to 15 bases. The CDR3 region has the DNA TGTGCCAGCAGCGGGGATATTGAAGGCGAGCAGTACTTC. Translated: CASSGDIEGEQYF.

This clonotype came up many times. The chain recombines TRBV30 with TRBJ2-4, with unresolved D. The CDR3 has 15 amino acids. Trimming cost V 2 bases and J 0 bases, with 11 bases left between them. Germline lookup yields CDR1 GTSNPN and CDR2 SVGIG (reference sequence). Written as DNA, the CDR3 is TGTGCCTGGAGTAGAACAGATCTAGCCAAAAACATTCAGTACTTC. It is translated as CAWSRTDLAKNIQYF.

The chain employs TRBV6-1 and TRBJ1-5, with D uncertain. The CDR3 runs 12 residues. Germline CDR1 reads MNHNS; CDR2 reads SASEGT. V lost 5 bases to trimming and J lost 11 bases, with 13 bases between them. CDR3 loop: CASSPHLETQHF. CDR3 in DNA: TGTGCCAGCAGTCCCCATTTGGAAACCCAGCATTTT.

The chain links TRBV4-2 to TRBJ1-3; 8 bases align to TRBD1. This CDR3 spans 17 amino acids. V lost 0 bases to trimming and J lost 2 bases; unmatched junction nucleotides: 6. Germline V gene lookup returns CDR1 LGHNA and CDR2 YNFKEQ. The CDR3 spells CASSQDLQGAAGNTIYF. The CDR3 DNA reads as TGTGCCAGCAGCCAAGATCTCCAGGGGGCAGCTGGAAACACCATATATTTT.

In its sample, this clonotype was seen many times. Here the CDR3 DNA reads TGTGCCAGCAGCTCGACAGACAAGGCGGAGACCCAGTACTTC. Its protein product is CASSSTDKAETQYF. The chain carries TRBV5-4 and TRBJ2-5; tentatively, D is TRBD1 (5 bases). Trimming cost V 3 bases and J 5 bases, with 14 bases left between them. Germline CDR1 is SGHNT and CDR2 is YYREEE (reference sequence). This CDR3 region has 14 residues.

The chain carries TRBV27 and TRBJ2-7; D is possibly TRBD1 (6 bases). Germline V CDR1 and CDR2: MNHEY, SMNVEV (reference sequence). The CDR3 has 14 residues. The ends were cut back, 8 bases at V and 3 bases at J, with 17 bases in the middle. The CDR3 nucleotides read TGTGCCAGCCGTTACTCCGACAGGAGCTACGAGCAGTACTTC. Its translation: CASRYSDRSYEQYF.

This clonotype was seen a handful of times. The rearrangement uses TRBV10-3 and TRBJ2-2; D call uncertain. V lost 3 bases and J lost 6, with 17 bases in between. Per germline, CDR1 ENHRY and CDR2 SYGVKD. The CDR3 is 16 residues long. The CDR3 sequence is CAISDRVGVGSGELFF. The CDR3 nucleotides read TGTGCCATCAGTGATCGAGTTGGTGTGGGCTCCGGGGAGCTGTTTTTT.

This clonotype was seen at least ten times. The chain employs TRBV4-3 and TRBJ1-5, with 9 bases lining up with TRBD1. This CDR3 has 16 amino acids. The junction had 8 bases not matched to a gene; V was cut back by 4 bases and J by 4 bases. Germline CDR1 LGHNA, CDR2 YSLEER. The CDR3 here is CASSPGTGTGNQPQHF. The CDR3 nucleotides are TGCGCCAGCAGCCCTGGCACCGGGACAGGGAATCAGCCCCAGCATTTT.

As for this clonotype: One base separates it from a far larger clone, so it is likely a read error. J is TRBJ2-1 and V is TRBV4-3; D gene unclear. V lost 4 bases and J 13 bases, leaving 17 bases between the germline ends. Germline lookup yields CDR1 LGHNA and CDR2 YSLEER. The CDR3 totals 13 residues. CDR3 loop: CASSPLGGETQFF. The CDR3, as DNA: TGCGCCAGCAGCCCTCTAGGTGGAGAGACCCAGTTCTTC.

This clonotype has ten or more counts. This CDR3 is CASSLAWTGRWTDETHIQYF. The CDR3 DNA reads as TGTGCCAGCAGCTTAGCGTGGACAGGGAGGTGGACAGACGAAACCCACATTCAGTACTTC. The chain combines TRBV7-9 with TRBJ2-4; 8 bases line up with TRBD1. This CDR3 is 20 amino acids long. Germline CDR1 SEHNR, CDR2 FQNEAQ (reference sequence). The V and J ends lost 0 bases and 8 bases, in that order; junction bases with no gene match: 21.

At least ten counts were recorded for this clonotype. J is TRBJ2-6 and V is TRBV29-1; tentatively, D is TRBD1 or TRBD2 (5 bases each). The CDR3 is made up of 15 amino acids. Germline CDR1 and CDR2: SQVTM and ANQGSEA. With 8 bases removed from V and 0 bases from J, the gap between germline ends came to 14 bases. The CDR3 DNA is TGCAGCACCCGGGACCGCGGCTCTGGGGCCAACGTCCTGACTTTC. This codes for CSTRDRGSGANVLTF.

This clonotype was counted between two and nine times. The chain employs TRBV6-5 and TRBJ1-3; 9 nucleotides align to TRBD1. The CDR3 consists of 16 residues. Germline lookup yields CDR1 MNHEY and CDR2 SVGAGI. The junction had 5 bases not matched to a gene; V was cut back by 5 bases and J by 0 bases. This CDR3 is CASSGGQGISGNTIYF. DNA for the CDR3: TGTGCCAGCAGTGGGGGACAGGGAATCTCTGGAAACACCATATATTTT.

The genes are TRBV18 and TRBJ2-4; possibly TRBD1 for D (5 bases). Between the trimmed V and J ends, which lost 6 bases and 1 base, there was a span of 10 bases. Per the germline V gene, CDR1 is KGHSH and CDR2 is LQKENI. The CDR3 contains 14 residues. CDR3 residues: CASSLGAAKNIQYF. The CDR3 nucleotides read TGTGCCAGCTCGCTTGGGGCGGCCAAAAACATTCAGTACTTC.

This clonotype has a count of ten or more. This chain connects TRBV28 to TRBJ1-5; D uncertain. V was trimmed by 4 bases and J by 7 bases, leaving 17 bases between them. The germline V gene has CDR1 MDHEN and CDR2 SYDVKM. There are 15 residues in the CDR3. CDR3 sequence (DNA): TGTGCCAGCAGTTCGAGCGGGTCTTTGGGGCAGCCCCAGCATTTT. Encoded protein: CASSSSGSLGQPQHF.

Many counts were recorded for this clonotype. V is TRBV30 and J is TRBJ2-6, with D unclear. The CDR3 is made up of 17 amino acids. The V end lost 0 bases, the J end lost 0 bases, and 12 bases lay between the germline ends. Per germline, CDR1 GTSNPN and CDR2 SVGIG (reference sequence). CDR3 nucleotide sequence: TGTGCCTGGAGTGTCCAGTGGAGAGTCTCTGGGGCCAACGTCCTGACTTTC. It specifies CAWSVQWRVSGANVLTF.

This clonotype showed up many times. This chain joins TRBV6-2 or TRBV6-3 and TRBJ1-1; 10 bases match TRBD1. From germline, CDR1 is MNHEY and CDR2 SVGEGT. V lost 4 bases and J lost 1; bases outside the gene matches: 9. This CDR3 is 17 amino acids long. The CDR3 nucleotides read TGTGCCAGCAGTTCCAGACCGGGACAGGGGCCGAACACTGAAGCTTTCTTT. This encodes CASSSRPGQGPNTEAFF.

This clonotype has a count of ten or more. In nucleotides, the CDR3 is TGCGCCAGCAGCCAAGAAACCAGGATCTCTGGGGCCAACGTCCTGACTTTC. This codes for CASSQETRISGANVLTF. The chain employs TRBV4-1 and TRBJ2-6; the D is unclear. Trimming cost V 0 bases and J 0 bases, with 9 bases left between them. Per germline, CDR1 MGHRA and CDR2 YSYEKL. The CDR3 extends over 17 amino acids.